The entry that follows covers one T cell receptor beta chain sequence. These data originate in a study of human T cells and chemical hapten exposure. Study-wide context: Patch tests of 0.01% DPC on the upper back were read at 6 days.

Time point reported: patch test 1, 2 weeks after DPC sensitization. Treatment here: therapeutic diphenylcyclopropenone sensitization with weekly scalp DPC. The CDR3 extends over 13 amino acids. V gave up 4 bases and J gave up 6 bases; unmatched junction bases: 8. The germline CDR1 and CDR2 sequences are SQVTM and ANQGSEA. TCRdb recomputed calls from the RACE reads with MiXCR, one row per CDR3 protein. The table includes some 83,000 distinct CDR3 sequences, roughly a tenth detected once. This specimen was whole blood, taken in connection with sensitization to the hapten diphenylcyclopropenone (DPC). The sequence was obtained from a woman aged 50 to 65 with alopecia areata. Some clones in this sample may be carry-over from other donors' samples. The chain has TRBV29-1 and TRBJ2-7; 8 nucleotides agree with TRBD1. CDR3 nucleotides: TGCAGCGTTGTTCTGGACAGGGAAATCGAGCAGTACTTC. This codes for CSVVLDREIEQYF.